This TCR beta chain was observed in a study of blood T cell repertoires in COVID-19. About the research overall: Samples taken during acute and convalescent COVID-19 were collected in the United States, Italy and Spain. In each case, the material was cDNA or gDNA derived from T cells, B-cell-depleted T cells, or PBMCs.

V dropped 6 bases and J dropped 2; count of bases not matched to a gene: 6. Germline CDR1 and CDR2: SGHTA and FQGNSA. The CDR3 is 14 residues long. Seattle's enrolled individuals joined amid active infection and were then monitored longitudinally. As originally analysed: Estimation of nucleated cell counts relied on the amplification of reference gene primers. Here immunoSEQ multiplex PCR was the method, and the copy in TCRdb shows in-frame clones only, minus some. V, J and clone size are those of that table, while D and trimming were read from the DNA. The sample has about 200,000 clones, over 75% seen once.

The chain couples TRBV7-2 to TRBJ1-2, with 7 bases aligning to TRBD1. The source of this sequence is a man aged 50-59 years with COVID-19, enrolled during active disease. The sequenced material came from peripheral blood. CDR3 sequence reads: CASRPGQENYGYTF. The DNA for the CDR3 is TGTGCCAGCAGACCAGGACAGGAAAACTATGGCTACACCTTC.